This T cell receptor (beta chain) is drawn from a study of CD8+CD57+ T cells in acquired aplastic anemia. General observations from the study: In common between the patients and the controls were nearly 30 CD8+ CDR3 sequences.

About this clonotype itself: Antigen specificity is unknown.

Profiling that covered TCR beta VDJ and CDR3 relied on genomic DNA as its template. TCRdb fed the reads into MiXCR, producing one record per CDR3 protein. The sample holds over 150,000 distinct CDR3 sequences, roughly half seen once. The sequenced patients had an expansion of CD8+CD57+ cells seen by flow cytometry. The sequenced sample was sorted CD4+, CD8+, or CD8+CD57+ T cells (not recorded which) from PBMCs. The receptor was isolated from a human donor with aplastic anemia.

The CDR3 reads CASGRRGGLGEQYF. Here the CDR3 DNA reads TGTGCCAGCGGGCGGCGGGGGGGCCTGGGGGAGCAGTACTTC. The chain has TRBV3-1 and TRBJ2-7; TRBD2 aligns across 9 bases. This CDR3 region has 14 residues. From germline, CDR1 is LGHDT and CDR2 YNNKEL (reference sequence). J gave up 7 bases and V 8 bases, and 12 bases lay outside the gene matches.